The clone carrying this T cell receptor beta chain was counted ten times or more. Its antigen is undetermined. CDR3 size: 12 residues. Trimming took off 5 bases at V and 13 bases at J, with 17 bases between the two ends. Germline V gene lookup returns CDR1 SEHNR and CDR2 FQNEAQ (reference sequence). The data were obtained in a study of T-cell reconstitution after alpha-beta-depleted transplantation in children. General study points: Diversity of TCRbeta at day 60 was high in some patients, arising from surviving recipient T cells and thymic progenitors. There were reportedly several hundred expanded graft clones from which alpha-beta T cells came about two months after transplant. One year post-transplant, T-cell counts and diversity were largely derived from T cells produced anew.

Unique molecular identifiers were built into the TCRbeta library. TCRdb passed the PCR reads through MiXCR, listing each CDR3 protein once. Here the sample spans 140,000 to 150,000 distinct CDR3 sequences, more than 8% being singletons. The chain is built from TRBV7-9 and TRBJ1-2; D might be TRBD1 (5 bases). The sample in question was PBMCs, mostly from graft donor cells, obtained 180 days after TCRalphabeta/CD19-depleted stem cell transplant. The sequence was obtained from a female patient aged 2 to 10 who had a stem cell transplant for congenital amegakaryocytic thrombocytopenia, so the T cells may come from the graft donor. The chain's CDR3 is CASSPGGAAFTF. CDR3 sequence (DNA): TGTGCCAGCAGCCCAGGTGGGGCCGCTTTCACCTTC.